The clone carrying this TCR beta chain appeared many times. From the RT-PCR reads, TCRdb called clonotypes with MiXCR, one entry per CDR3 protein. The sample includes 50,000 to 60,000 distinct CDR3 sequences, about an eighth of them seen just once. The data originate from a study of patients and donors after allogeneic stem cell transplantation. The CDR3 spans 15 residues. The J segment lost 7 bases and the V segment lost 5 bases, leaving 11 bases of the junction unmatched. Per germline, CDR1 SGHVS and CDR2 FNYEAQ. The sequencing sample was made of blood, either unsorted or a sorted T cell fraction (not recorded which). The V call is TRBV7-6, the J call TRBJ1-5, with 7 bases that match TRBD1. The source is a human donor who was either an allogeneic HSCT recipient or a stem cell or donor lymphocyte infusion donor (not recorded which). It is not recorded whose cells these are; they may come from a transplant donor. The CDR3 protein is CASSRYQGVNQPQHF. CDR3 bases: TGTGCCAGCAGCCGATACCAGGGGGTTAACCAGCCCCAGCATTTT.